The 12 T cell receptor beta chains presented below share a single source sample, sequenced in a study of early T cells in non-severe SARS-CoV-2 infection. TCRdb processed the 5' RACE reads anew with MiXCR; each CDR3 protein has one entry. This table has 77,000 or so distinct CDR3 sequences, roughly 14% appearing once. Sequenced material: whole blood, taken at baseline. Receptors originate from an adult who was a healthcare worker with PCR-confirmed SARS-CoV-2 infection or an uninfected control (not recorded which).

The V and J genes are TRBV12-3 or TRBV12-4 and TRBJ2-7, with unresolved D. This CDR3 contains 15 residues. V dropped 3 bases and J dropped 2 bases, with 14 bases sitting between them. In DNA form, the CDR3 reads TGTGCCAGCAGTTTCCGGAGTAGTAGCACCTACGAGCAGTACTTC. The encoded protein is CASSFRSSSTYEQYF.

This clonotype occurred a few times. The chain uses TRBV7-8 and TRBJ2-3; TRBD2 might be the D (5 bases). Germline CDR1 reads SGHVS; CDR2 reads FQNEAQ. The CDR3 totals 14 residues. V was shortened by 5 bases and J by 3 bases, with 12 bases between the two germline ends. The CDR3 region is CASSPAEITDTQYF. CDR3 coding DNA: TGTGCCAGCAGCCCAGCGGAGATTACAGATACGCAGTATTTT.

This clonotype showed up many times. V is TRBV29-1 and J is TRBJ2-3, with D tentatively TRBD1 or TRBD2 (6 bases each). This CDR3 is 14 amino acids long. Germline V lookup: CDR1 SQVTM, CDR2 ANQGSEA. Deletions cut 4 bases from V and 2 bases from J, with 13 bases between. The CDR3 DNA reads as TGCAGCGTTGGAGGGGGACTTCCCACAGATACGCAGTATTTT. Translated, it gives CSVGGGLPTDTQYF.

This clonotype has a count of ten or more. The V and J genes are TRBV2 and TRBJ2-3; 11 bases are shared with TRBD2. Germline V gene lookup returns CDR1 SNHLY and CDR2 FYNNEI. The CDR3 consists of 16 residues. Trimming removed 4 bases from V and 2 bases from J; junction bases left unmatched: 5. The CDR3 here is CASSVGLAGPTDTQYF. In DNA, the CDR3 is TGTGCCAGCAGTGTTGGACTAGCGGGCCCCACAGATACGCAGTATTTT.

This clonotype was seen ten or more times. The rearrangement links TRBV7-9 to TRBJ2-1; D is unclear. Germline V gives CDR1 SEHNR, CDR2 FQNEAQ (reference sequence). The CDR3 length is 11 residues. Trimming left V 5 bases short and J 12 bases short, with 11 bases between. As DNA, the CDR3 is TGTGCCAGCAGCCCCGCCGAAGGGCAGTTCTTC. Protein: CASSPAEGQFF.

This clonotype was recorded a few times. This chain uses TRBV7-2 with TRBJ1-3, with D maybe TRBD1 (5 bases). V was clipped by 5 bases and J by 0 bases, with 14 bases between them. This CDR3 spans 16 amino acids. Germline CDR1 and CDR2: SGHTA and FQGNSA. The CDR3 DNA sequence: TGTGCCAGCAGCCGCCCCGGCCAGGGCTCTGGAAACACCATATATTTT. It is translated as CASSRPGQGSGNTIYF. Filled out from reference TRBV7-2 and TRBJ1-3, the complete variable domain reads GAGVSQSPSNKVTEKGKDVELRCDPISGHTALYWYRQSLGQGLEFLIYFQGNSAPDKSGLPSDRFSAERTGGSVSTLTIQRTQQEDSAVYLCASSRPGQGSGNTIYFGEGSWLTVV.

The chain recombines TRBV14 with TRBJ2-3, with 8 bases matching TRBD2. Germline V gene sequence: CDR1 SGHDN, CDR2 FVKESK. V dropped 2 bases and J dropped 5; count of bases not matched to a gene: 3. This CDR3 comprises 14 residues. CDR3 amino acids: CASSQLAGGDTQYF. The CDR3 DNA sequence: TGTGCCAGCAGCCAACTGGCGGGAGGAGATACGCAGTATTTT.

The V gene is TRBV6-6, the J gene TRBJ2-3, with 11 bases fitting TRBD2. In germline, CDR1 is MNHNY, CDR2 SVGAGI (reference sequence). V lost 4 bases and J lost 2; bases outside the gene matches: 8. The CDR3 spans 17 residues. The CDR3, as DNA: TGTGCCAGCAGTTCCCTGGGACTAGCGGTCTTCACAGATACGCAGTATTTT. It yields the protein CASSSLGLAVFTDTQYF.

Concerning this clonotype itself: The junction shows a germline mismatch at one end, possibly a read error. This chain connects TRBV7-9 to TRBJ1-1; D is ambiguous. The CDR3 spans 12 residues. Germline CDR1 is SEHNR and CDR2 is FQNEAQ (reference sequence). CDR3 loop: CASSLGYLEVFF. CDR3 coding DNA: TGTGCCAGCAGCTTAGGGTATCTTGAAGTTTTCTTT.

The chain employs TRBV6-2 or TRBV6-3 and TRBJ2-7, with 9 bases fitting TRBD1. The CDR3 length is 15 residues. Germline CDR1 reads MNHEY; CDR2 reads SVGEGT. V gave up 7 bases and J gave up 2 bases; unmatched junction bases: 9. CDR3 region: CASNPEGTGTYEQYF. The CDR3, as DNA: TGTGCCAGCAACCCGGAGGGGACAGGGACCTACGAGCAGTACTTC.

Ten or more counts support this clonotype. V and J are TRBV20-1 and TRBJ2-7; maybe TRBD1 (6 bases). The CDR3 totals 15 residues. V was pared by 3 bases and J by 0 bases, with 15 bases between. CDR1 and CDR2 (germline): DFQATT, SNEGSKA (reference sequence). The CDR3 protein is CSARRAGDNSYEQYF. DNA for the CDR3: TGCAGTGCTAGGAGGGCAGGGGATAACTCCTACGAGCAGTACTTC.

This clonotype was picked up a small number of times. The CDR3 sequence is CSVEGPRTSGRSSYEQYF. The CDR3 region has the DNA TGCAGCGTTGAAGGTCCCCGGACTAGCGGGAGGTCCTCCTACGAGCAGTACTTC. The chain links TRBV29-1 to TRBJ2-7, with 14 bases identical to TRBD2. Per germline, CDR1 SQVTM and CDR2 ANQGSEA. With V trimmed by 1 base and J by 0 bases, 8 bases remained unmatched. The length of the CDR3 is 18 residues.